This T cell receptor (beta chain) appears in the sequencing data of a study of beta chain features in type 1 diabetes. Overall study results and limits: A cDNA-based sequencing approach could over-represent cells with high TCR expression. There were fewer insertions and more deletions at the VDJ junctions of type 1 diabetes patients. All four CD4+ subsets from Type 1 diabetes patients carried moderately but significantly shorter TCRB CDR3s.

J lost 1 base, V lost 8 bases, and 4 bases had no gene match. The CDR3 has 13 amino acids. CDR1 and CDR2 from the germline V gene are KGHSH and LQKENI. Every donor provided one heparinised blood draw, which averaged around 120 mL. As to this clone: Antigen: not known.

The entirety of the isolated RNA underwent reverse transcription, so expressed TCRB transcripts were sequenced. Only in-frame clones appear in the TCRdb table, and some are missing; sequencing was by immunoSEQ multiplex PCR. The sample yields under 350,000 clones, 14% seen once. The sequence came from a man aged 30 to 39 with type 1 diabetes. This rearrangement joins TRBV18 to TRBJ1-1, with 7 bases lining up with TRBD1. What was sequenced was naive CD4+ T cells from blood. The CDR3 loop reads CASERDRNTEAFF. The CDR3, as DNA: TGTGCCAGCGAACGGGACAGGAACACTGAAGCTTTCTTT.